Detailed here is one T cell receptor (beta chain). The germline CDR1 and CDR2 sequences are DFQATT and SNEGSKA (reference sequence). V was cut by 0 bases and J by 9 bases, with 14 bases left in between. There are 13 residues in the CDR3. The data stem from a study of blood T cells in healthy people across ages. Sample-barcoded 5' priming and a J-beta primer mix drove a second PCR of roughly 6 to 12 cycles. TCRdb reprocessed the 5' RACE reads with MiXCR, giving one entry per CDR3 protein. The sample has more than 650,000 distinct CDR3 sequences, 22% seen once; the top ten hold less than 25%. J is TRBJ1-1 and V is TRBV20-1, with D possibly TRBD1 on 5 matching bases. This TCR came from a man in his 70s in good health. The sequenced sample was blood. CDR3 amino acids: CSARDFGGMKAFF. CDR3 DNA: TGCAGTGCTAGAGATTTCGGGGGGATGAAAGCTTTCTTT.